This T cell receptor (beta chain) was retrieved from a study of shared clonotypes between healthy human individuals (TCRdb year 2020). A note on the overall study: The cohort included three men and two women between 18 and 49 years of age. For each donor, CD4 naive and CD4 memory were each given three plates, CD8 naive was given two plates, and CD8 memory was given one plate. Leukapheresis yielded between about 0.94 and 8.9 billion PBMCs per donor. The study deeply sequenced blood TCR repertoires of about 5 healthy adults to estimate repertoire size and the extent of clonotype sharing between individuals. Different laboratories and diverse techniques were used to prepare libraries and sequence TCR repertoires, to increase sequencing depth and limit assay-specific biases.

Overall study outcomes, separate from this receptor: Larger estimated clonotype richness was generally found for naive subsets than for memory subsets. Because the study included only a small number of donors, the genetic and exposure-history diversity represented was limited. Sampling was restricted to blood, and TCR repertoires in tissue are likely to differ from TCR repertoires in blood. Compared with non-shared clonotypes, clonotypes shared by all four sorted-subset donors had higher generation probabilities. Incomplete sequencing was indicated by rarefaction of sorted-subset datasets, despite the large sequencing depth. Across a handful of donors, roughly 5% of naive CD4, roughly 3.4% of naive CD8, 2.3% of memory CD4, and roughly 0.41% of memory CD8 clonotypes were shared. Pairwise subsampling indicated that sequencing depth was expected to affect the degree of clonotype sharing among donors.

With regard to this clone: Its antigen target is currently unknown. No per-base quality is available; no much larger clone lies one base away.

The donors were healthy, HIV-negative adults with no recently reported acute infections or vaccinations. Every donor was a Caucasian adult living in Nashville, Tennessee, USA. CD4+ T cells were enriched by magnetic negative selection; naive cells were then positively selected on CD45RA, and the negative fraction formed the memory subset. Blood was obtained by leukapheresis, after which PBMCs were separated by Ficoll-Histopaque density gradient centrifugation and cryopreserved in liquid nitrogen vapor phase. Purity and quantity of every magnetically sorted T cell population were checked by analytical flow cytometry. Genomic DNA was isolated from every sorted fraction and measured by UV absorbance on a Nanodrop 2000c. Taken from cysteine to phenylalanine, the CDR3 has 15 residues. Of the read, only the CDR3 DNA is kept; its 45 bases are in frame from base 1. Reading the germline V gene (reference sequence) gives CDR1 SEHNR and CDR2 FQNEAQ. Trimming costs V 1 base and J 0 bases, and their ends lie 10 bases apart.

Using the deep immunoSEQ assay, multiplex PCR amplified TCR CDR3 regions from genomic DNA. Extracted genomic DNA from each cell subset was distributed evenly across all wells of several immunoSEQ 96-well plates, and each plate was treated as a replicate. Each replicate PCR for sorted subsets received about 210 ng genomic DNA, equal to some 32,000 T cell genomes. The purified libraries were quantified using a Qubit 3.0 fluorometer, sized with a Bioanalyzer 2100, and then quantified again using the KAPA Library Quantification kit. A separate single-read 150-cycle Illumina NextSeq 550 flow cell was used to sequence each immunoSEQ 96-well plate. The authors' analysis ran thus. Because the immunoSEQ output held only junctional sequences and lacked quality scores, the filtering could not match the filtering applied to full-length reads. To assign V/J genes and CDR3, sequences were annotated against IMGT germline references using PyIR, a Python wrapper for IgBLAST v1.9. Reads were removed for weak V/J assignments (E-value above 1e-6), missing CDR3, stop codons, out-of-frame junctions, or ambiguous translated residues. V3J clonotypes were defined as sequences sharing an identical inferred V gene, J gene, and CDR3 amino acid sequence. To compute the percentage overlap between repertoires, the number of shared unique clonotypes was divided by the size of the smaller repertoire. Three approaches were used to assess repertoire richness: RTK rarefaction, the Chao1 estimator, and Recon v2.1 estimates of unobserved clonotypes. OLGA was used to compute generation probabilities for all TCRbeta clonotypes that the gDNA method yielded from a handful of donors. TCRdb re-hosts the immuneACCESS table, in-frame sequences only. Its copies lack some clones; in the studies checked, an unresolved V gene accounts for under half of them, and the cause for the rest is not known. That table is the source of V, J and clone size, and D and trimming were worked out from the DNA. The table for this sample lists around 2.5 million clones; 90% to 95% of them were counted only once. Together, the top ten hold about 0.34% of the sample.

The source of this sequence is a man aged 18 to 29 in good health. Some clones in this sample may be carry-over from other donors' samples. Sample: naive CD4+ T cells from PBMCs. What the cell subset or site label conveys for this sample: CD45RA+ positively selected. The chain links TRBV7-9 with TRBJ2-7; no confident D gene assignment can be made. The nucleotides read TGTGCCAGCAGCTTAGATTTGGCGGCCTCCTACGAGCAGTACTTC. Its product reads: CASSLDLAASYEQYF.